These 20 T cell receptor beta chains originate from one sample sequenced in a study of cytotoxic CD8 clonotypes in ibrutinib-treated CLL. Clones were read by immunoSEQ multiplex PCR, and TCRdb kept only the in-frame ones, dropping some. The sample contains 130,000 to 150,000 clones, around three quarters of which appear only once. The material sequenced was PBMCs, taken after 12 months of ibrutinib treatment. The receptors stem from a human donor with chronic lymphocytic leukemia.

V usage is TRBV27 and J usage is TRBJ2-5; weak D call: TRBD1 (6 bases). The CDR3 is 17 amino acids. Deletions cut 6 bases from V and 2 bases from J, with 22 bases between. Looked up from germline, CDR1 is MNHEY and CDR2 is SMNVEV (reference sequence). The DNA for the CDR3 is TGTGCCAGCAGCAGCCTCGGCACAGGGTCCACTCAAGAGACCCAGTACTTC. It encodes CASSSLGTGSTQETQYF.

The DNA for the CDR3 is TGTGCCAGCAGTTTCGGCACCACCAGCTCCTACAATGAGCAGTTCTTC. As protein: CASSFGTTSSYNEQFF. This chain links TRBV27 with TRBJ2-1; no definite D call. Germline lookup yields CDR1 MNHEY and CDR2 SMNVEV (reference sequence). The V end lost 3 bases, the J end lost 0 bases, and 12 bases lay between the germline ends. There are 16 residues in the CDR3.

This chain joins TRBV7-3 and TRBJ2-7; TRBD2 matches at 8 bases. Germline trimming cut 3 bases from V and 7 bases from J; bases unmatched to any gene: 11. CDR1 is SGHTA and CDR2 is FQGTGA in the germline V gene. This CDR3 is built from 15 residues. The CDR3 sequence: CASSLGSGNALEQYF. CDR3 bases: TGTGCCAGCAGCTTGGGTAGCGGGAACGCTTTGGAGCAGTACTTC.

CDR3 DNA sequence: TGCGCCAGCAGCCGAGGGAACGGGGCTTATAACTATGGCTACACCTTC. This sequence encodes CASSRGNGAYNYGYTF. V and J are TRBV4-3 and TRBJ1-2; D is possibly TRBD1 (5 bases). Per germline, CDR1 LGHNA and CDR2 YSLEER. Trimming took off 4 bases at V and 1 base at J, with 16 bases between the two ends. The CDR3 covers 16 residues.

This clone appeared a single time. V gene TRBV4-1 combines with J gene TRBJ2-1; maybe TRBD2 (6 bases). This CDR3 is built from 13 residues. V shed 4 bases and J shed 4 bases, with 8 bases lying between them. Germline assignment: CDR1 MGHRA and CDR2 YSYEKL. CDR3 protein: CASSPREYNEQFF. CDR3 DNA sequence: TGCGCCAGCAGCCCCCGGGAGTACAATGAGCAGTTCTTC.

The CDR3 sequence is CASSLPSGRETQYF. The CDR3 nucleotides read TGTGCCAGCAGCTTGCCTAGCGGGAGAGAGACCCAGTACTTC. The V and J genes are TRBV5-4 and TRBJ2-5; TRBD2 matches at 10 bases. The CDR3 length is 14 residues. CDR1 and CDR2 from the germline V gene are SGHNT and YYREEE (reference sequence). The ends lost 1 base at V and 4 bases at J; junction bases unmatched: 1.

This chain connects TRBV6-5 to TRBJ1-1, with TRBD1 as a possible D gene (5 bases). The ends were cut back, 0 bases at V and 1 base at J, with 12 bases in the middle. CDR3 size: 16 residues. Germline CDR1 MNHEY, CDR2 SVGAGI. CDR3 nucleotide sequence: TGTGCCAGCAGTTACTCTTGGGGACGATCGAACACTGAAGCTTTCTTT. Translated, it gives CASSYSWGRSNTEAFF.

V usage is TRBV4-3 and J usage is TRBJ2-3; the D gene could be TRBD1 or TRBD2 (5 bases each). The CDR3 contains 16 residues. With 0 bases removed from V and 2 bases from J, the gap between germline ends came to 12 bases. Germline CDR1 and CDR2: LGHNA and YSLEER. The CDR3 nucleotides read TGCGCCAGCAGCCAAGATTTGGGGGATATCACAGATACGCAGTATTTT. Amino acid sequence: CASSQDLGDITDTQYF.

This clone was recorded a few times. CDR3 region: CASSESFGEQYF. CDR3 nucleotides: TGCGCCAGCAGTGAGTCATTTGGCGAGCAGTACTTC. The chain carries TRBV10-2 and TRBJ2-7; D is uncertain. This CDR3 is built from 12 residues. CDR1 is WSHSY, CDR2 SAAADI, per germline. Trimming shortened V by 0 bases and J by 6 bases, and 6 bases separated the two germline ends.

This clone has just a few counts. The CDR3 sequence: CASSRLPLEGYTF. In DNA form, the CDR3 reads TGTGCCAGCAGCCGATTGCCCCTGGAGGGCTACACCTTC. The chain links TRBV14 to TRBJ1-2; D is undetermined. V lost 4 bases and J lost 8, with 14 bases in between. This CDR3 is built from 13 residues. CDR1 is SGHDN, CDR2 FVKESK, per germline.

The chain joins TRBV28 to TRBJ1-5, with D possibly matching TRBD1 (5 bases). Germline V gene data show CDR1 as MDHEN and CDR2 as SYDVKM. CDR3 length equals 14 residues. The ends were cut back, 6 bases at V and 4 bases at J, with 13 bases in the middle. The DNA of the CDR3 is TGTGCCAGCAGGGTCCCTTGGGGGAATCAGCCCCAGCATTTT. It translates to CASRVPWGNQPQHF.

The rearrangement links TRBV7-7 to TRBJ2-5; D gene uncertain. This CDR3 is 12 amino acids long. V was shortened by 5 bases and J by 4 bases, with 8 bases between the two germline ends. From germline, CDR1 is SSHAT and CDR2 FNYEAQ (reference sequence). In DNA form, the CDR3 reads TGTGCCAGCAGCAAGTTAGGAGAGACCCAGTACTTC. Its protein is CASSKLGETQYF. The whole variable domain, filled in from reference TRBV7-7 and TRBJ2-5, reads GAGVSQSPRYKVTKRGQDVTLRCDPISSHATLYWYQQALGQGPEFLTYFNYEAQPDKSGLPSDRFSAERPEGSISTLTIQRTEQRDSAMYRCASSKLGETQYFGPGTRLLVL.

The V gene is TRBV27, the J gene TRBJ1-2; TRBD1 aligns across 9 bases. This CDR3 contains 18 residues. Germline V gives CDR1 MNHEY, CDR2 SMNVEV (reference sequence). Trimming at V came to 6 bases and at J to 2 bases, leaving 16 bases not matched to a gene. CDR3 sequence: CASRKRPGQGRPNYGYTF. The CDR3 bases are TGTGCCAGCAGAAAAAGGCCGGGACAGGGCCGACCAAACTATGGCTACACCTTC.

This clone turned up a few times. V is TRBV6-5 and J is TRBJ1-2; maybe TRBD1 (5 bases). The germline V and J ends were trimmed by 5 bases and 4 bases, with 11 bases remaining between them. The CDR3 has 13 amino acids. Germline V gene lookup returns CDR1 MNHEY and CDR2 SVGAGI. CDR3 residues: CASSVGGAYGYTF. The CDR3 DNA reads TGTGCCAGCAGTGTTGGAGGGGCCTATGGCTACACCTTC.

The gene calls are TRBV30 and TRBJ1-3, with D possibly TRBD1 on 5 matching bases. Germline CDR1 reads GTSNPN; CDR2 reads SVGIG (reference sequence). The CDR3 covers 16 residues. V shed 4 bases and J shed 1 base, with 17 bases lying between them. The CDR3 loop reads CAWTRVRGLSGNTIYF. The CDR3 DNA reads TGTGCCTGGACCAGGGTCCGGGGTTTATCTGGAAACACCATATATTTT.

The V gene is TRBV7-2, the J gene TRBJ2-2, with TRBD2 identical over 9 bases. J gave up 5 bases and V 8 bases, and 6 bases lay outside the gene matches. From germline, CDR1 is SGHTA and CDR2 FQGNSA. This CDR3 has 14 residues. This CDR3 reads CASRGLAGTGELFF. CDR3 nucleotide sequence: TGTGCCAGCCGTGGGCTAGCGGGAACCGGGGAGCTGTTTTTT.

The chain uses TRBV29-1 and TRBJ2-1, with TRBD2 identical over 13 bases. The germline V gene has CDR1 SQVTM and CDR2 ANQGSEA. The V and J ends lost 5 bases and 8 bases, in that order; junction bases with no gene match: 9. This CDR3 region has 15 residues. CDR3 sequence reads: CSVLLAGGPRYEQFF. The CDR3, as DNA: TGCAGCGTTTTACTAGCGGGAGGGCCTCGGTATGAGCAGTTCTTC.

The chain has TRBV18 and TRBJ1-1; 11 bases agree with TRBD1. The CDR3 has 15 amino acids. V trimming: 4 bases; J trimming: 6 bases; junction bases outside the gene matches: 7. Germline V CDR1 and CDR2: KGHSH, LQKENI. CDR3 coding DNA: TGTGCCAGCTCACGGGGACAGGGGGATATCGCTGAAGCTTTCTTT. Translated, it gives CASSRGQGDIAEAFF.

The J gene is TRBJ2-2, the V gene TRBV6-1; a weak D match, TRBD1 (5 bases). CDR1 is MNHNS and CDR2 is SASEGT in the germline V gene. V was pared by 2 bases and J by 7 bases, with 17 bases between. This CDR3 is built from 16 residues. CDR3 amino acids: CASSELLGRAVGELFF. In DNA, the CDR3 is TGTGCCAGCAGTGAACTTCTCGGCAGGGCTGTCGGGGAGCTGTTTTTT.

The genes are TRBV5-6 and TRBJ2-7; 8 bases map to TRBD1. Losses at the gene ends were 0 bases for V and 3 bases for J; bases not matched to a gene: 8. The CDR3 runs 16 residues. Looked up from germline, CDR1 is SGHDT and CDR2 is YYEEEE. In DNA form, the CDR3 reads TGTGCCAGCAGCTTGGGTAGGGGACAGGTTCGCTACGAGCAGTACTTC. Residues: CASSLGRGQVRYEQYF.